The rows below give T cell receptor beta chains drawn from one sample of a study of blood T cell repertoires in COVID-19. The data were produced by immunoSEQ multiplex PCR, yet TCRdb's version contains in-frame clones alone and is incomplete. Of fewer than 250,000 clones detected, around 80% appear once; the ten largest clones hold 6.5% to 9%. Sequences were obtained from PBMCs or T cells enriched from blood (not recorded which). Receptor source: a middle-aged woman with acute COVID-19. Each CDR3 is given with its conserved first and last residue. The D gene is left open where the match is weak. The size entry is marked missing in some rows and otherwise reads once, few, many or a size class.

cdr3_aa cdr3_nt clone_size j_call d_call v_call
CASSQTANYGYTF TGCGCCAGCAGCCAGACAGCGAACTATGGCTACACCTTC . TRBJ1-2 . TRBV4-3
CASSIRTGIGEKLFF TGTGCCAGCAGTATTAGAACAGGGATAGGCGAAAAACTGTTTTTT once TRBJ1-4 . TRBV9
CASSRGRGEKLFF TGCGCCAGCAGCAGGGGCCGAGGTGAAAAACTGTTTTTT . TRBJ1-4 . TRBV5-1
CAGRWGANEKLFF TGTGCCGGCAGGTGGGGGGCTAATGAAAAACTGTTTTTT . TRBJ1-4 . TRBV12-3/TRBV12-4
CASSLAMSGGFPYGYTF TGTGCCAGCAGCTTAGCGATGTCAGGGGGATTTCCCTATGGCTACACCTTC few TRBJ1-2 TRBD1 TRBV7-9
CASSFFPGTSTDTQYF TGTGCCAGCAGCTTCTTCCCCGGGACTAGCACAGATACGCAGTATTTT . TRBJ2-3 . TRBV5-4
CASSWDRYTEAFF TGTGCCAGCAGCTGGGACAGGTACACTGAAGCTTTCTTT few TRBJ1-1 TRBD1 TRBV7-3
CASSNRANLAGGSTDTQYF TGCGCCAGCAGCAATAGGGCAAACCTAGCGGGAGGGTCCACAGATACGCAGTATTTT few TRBJ2-3 TRBD2 TRBV23-1
CAISDPEPPQIEGRPQHF TGTGCCATCAGTGACCCGGAGCCCCCTCAGATTGAGGGCCGGCCCCAGCATTTT . TRBJ1-5 . TRBV10-3
CASAKQGGDEKLFF TGTGCCAGTGCGAAACAGGGGGGAGATGAAAAACTGTTTTTT once TRBJ1-4 TRBD1 TRBV19
CATSVGGGQGRIGANVLTF TGTGCCACCAGTGTAGGAGGCGGACAGGGAAGAATTGGGGCCAACGTCCTGACTTTC few TRBJ2-6 TRBD1 TRBV24-1
CVSTAGAYNSPLHF TGTGTTTCGACGGCGGGAGCCTATAATTCACCCCTCCACTTT few TRBJ1-6 . TRBV6-5
CASSPGADNQPQHF TGTGCCAGCTCACCAGGTGCAGATAATCAGCCCCAGCATTTT . TRBJ1-5 . TRBV18
CASSTDRINEKLFF TGTGCCAGCAGTACGGACAGGATTAATGAAAAACTGTTTTTT many TRBJ1-4 TRBD1 TRBV2
CASSTLGDNTQYF TGTGCCAGCAGCACCCTAGGCGATAATACGCAGTATTTT . TRBJ2-3 . TRBV7-9
CASSTGTQYGNEQFF TGTGCCAGCAGTACCGGGACTCAATACGGCAATGAGCAGTTCTTC once TRBJ2-1 . TRBV2
CASSFDLTGERTNEKLFF TGTGCCAGCAGCTTCGATCTTACGGGGGAAAGAACTAATGAAAAACTGTTTTTT . TRBJ1-4 . TRBV7-9
CASGRSGSTGELFF TGTGCCAGCGGGAGGTCAGGGAGCACCGGGGAGCTGTTTTTT . TRBJ2-2 . TRBV6-5
CASSFGGIVGETQYF TGTGCCAGCAGTTTTGGGGGGATAGTTGGGGAGACCCAGTACTTC once TRBJ2-5 . TRBV28